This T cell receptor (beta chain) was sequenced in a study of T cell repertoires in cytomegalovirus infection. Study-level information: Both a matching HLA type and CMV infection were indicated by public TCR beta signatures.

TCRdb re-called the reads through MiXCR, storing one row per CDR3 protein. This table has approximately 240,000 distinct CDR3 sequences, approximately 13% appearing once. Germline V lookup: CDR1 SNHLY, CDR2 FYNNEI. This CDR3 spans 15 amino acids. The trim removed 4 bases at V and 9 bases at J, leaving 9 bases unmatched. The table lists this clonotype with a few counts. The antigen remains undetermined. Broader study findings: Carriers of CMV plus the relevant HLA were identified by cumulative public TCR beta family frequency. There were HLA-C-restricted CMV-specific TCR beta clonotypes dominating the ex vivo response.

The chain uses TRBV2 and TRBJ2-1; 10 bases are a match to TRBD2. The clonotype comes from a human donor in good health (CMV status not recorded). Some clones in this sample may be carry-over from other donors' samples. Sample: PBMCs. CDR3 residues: CASSGLAGVGSEQFF. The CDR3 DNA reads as TGTGCCAGCAGTGGTCTAGCGGGAGTGGGTAGTGAGCAGTTCTTC.